Listed below are T cell receptor beta chains from one sample, sequenced in a study of blood T cell repertoires in COVID-19. Sequenced by immunoSEQ multiplex PCR; TCRdb stores in-frame clones only, minus some. Of under 95,000 clones listed, about 88% are singletons. The sequencing sample was made of peripheral blood. Every receptor here comes from a woman aged 80 or over with acute or convalescent COVID-19. The CDR3 runs from the conserved cysteine through the conserved F or W. Each record gives: V gene, clone size, D gene, J gene, CDR3 DNA, CDR3 protein. A D gene is named only where the DNA matches it firmly. The size of a clone is reported for some rows only, either as once, few or many, or as a class for expanded clones.

v_call: TRBV6-5
clone_size: -
d_call: TRBD1
j_call: TRBJ2-7
cdr3_nt: TGTGCCAGCAGTCGACAGGGGAGTACCTACGAGCAGTACTTC
cdr3_aa: CASSRQGSTYEQYF

v_call: TRBV12-5
clone_size: -
d_call: TRBD1
j_call: TRBJ1-6
cdr3_nt: TGTGCTAGTGGGTCCGGGACAGGGGTTTCACCCCTCCACTTT
cdr3_aa: CASGSGTGVSPLHF

v_call: TRBV11-3
clone_size: -
d_call: TRBD1
j_call: TRBJ1-1
cdr3_nt: TGTGCCAGCAGCTTCTCGCAGGGGGCTTACACTGAAGCTTTCTTT
cdr3_aa: CASSFSQGAYTEAFF

v_call: TRBV5-1
clone_size: -
d_call: TRBD2
j_call: TRBJ2-1
cdr3_nt: TGCGCCAGCAGCTTTCTCGGACTAGCGGGGGCCTACTCCTACAATGAGCAGTTCTTC
cdr3_aa: CASSFLGLAGAYSYNEQFF

v_call: TRBV24-1
clone_size: -
d_call: TRBD2
j_call: TRBJ2-3
cdr3_nt: TGTGCCACCAGTGATCCCGGGGGGAGGGTTGATACGCAGTATTTT
cdr3_aa: CATSDPGGRVDTQYF

v_call: TRBV7-8
clone_size: -
d_call: TRBD2
j_call: TRBJ2-3
cdr3_nt: TGTGCCAGCAGCTTCGCCCCGGGGGGATATGATACGCAGTATTTT
cdr3_aa: CASSFAPGGYDTQYF

v_call: TRBV6-5
clone_size: -
d_call: TRBD2
j_call: TRBJ2-1
cdr3_nt: TGTGCCAGCAGTTACCGGACTAGCGGGGGGGCCAATGAGCAGTTCTTC
cdr3_aa: CASSYRTSGGANEQFF

v_call: TRBV3-1/TRBV3-2
clone_size: -
d_call: TRBD1
j_call: TRBJ1-2
cdr3_nt: TGTGCCAGCAGCCAGACCGGGACAGGGGCACGGGGCTACACCTTC
cdr3_aa: CASSQTGTGARGYTF

v_call: TRBV27
clone_size: -
d_call: -
j_call: TRBJ2-2
cdr3_nt: TGTGCCAGCGCTGCCCGGGGGTCCCACACCGGGGAGCTGTTTTTT
cdr3_aa: CASAARGSHTGELFF

v_call: TRBV10-3
clone_size: once
d_call: TRBD1
j_call: TRBJ2-1
cdr3_nt: TGTGCCATCACCCCGGGACAGGGGAGATACAATGAGCAGTTCTTC
cdr3_aa: CAITPGQGRYNEQFF

v_call: TRBV5-1
clone_size: -
d_call: TRBD1
j_call: TRBJ2-7
cdr3_nt: TGCGCCAGCAGCTTGCGAGGGACAGGGACCTACGAGCAGTACTTC
cdr3_aa: CASSLRGTGTYEQYF

v_call: TRBV2
clone_size: -
d_call: TRBD2
j_call: TRBJ2-2
cdr3_nt: TGTGCCAGCAGTGAACACGGGGGGTCGGGCGGGGAGCTGTTTTTT
cdr3_aa: CASSEHGGSGGELFF

v_call: TRBV5-4
clone_size: -
d_call: -
j_call: TRBJ2-7
cdr3_nt: TGTGCCAGCAGCTTGGAAGCGGGCTCCTACGAGCAGTACTTC
cdr3_aa: CASSLEAGSYEQYF

v_call: TRBV5-1
clone_size: -
d_call: -
j_call: TRBJ1-2
cdr3_nt: TGCGCCAGCAGCTTGGCAGGGATCTCGGGCTACACCTTC
cdr3_aa: CASSLAGISGYTF

v_call: TRBV6-5
clone_size: -
d_call: -
j_call: TRBJ1-1
cdr3_nt: TGTGCCAGCAGTTACCCCGAGAGGAACACTGAAGCTTTCTTT
cdr3_aa: CASSYPERNTEAFF

v_call: TRBV11-2
clone_size: -
d_call: -
j_call: TRBJ2-3
cdr3_nt: TGTGCCAGCAGCTTAGCTGGCAGGAGGGCAGATACGCAGTATTTT
cdr3_aa: CASSLAGRRADTQYF

v_call: TRBV5-1
clone_size: -
d_call: -
j_call: TRBJ2-7
cdr3_nt: TGCGCCAGCAGCGCACAACAGGGATCCGAGCAGTACTTC
cdr3_aa: CASSAQQGSEQYF

v_call: TRBV5-8
clone_size: -
d_call: -
j_call: TRBJ1-6
cdr3_nt: TGTGCCAGCAGTAACAGGGCTGGGAATTCACCCCTCCACTTT
cdr3_aa: CASSNRAGNSPLHF

v_call: TRBV6-6
clone_size: -
d_call: -
j_call: TRBJ1-1
cdr3_nt: TGTGCCAGCAGTTACTCGGGGAGTAACACTGAAGCTTTCTTT
cdr3_aa: CASSYSGSNTEAFF

v_call: TRBV24-1
clone_size: -
d_call: TRBD2
j_call: TRBJ2-3
cdr3_nt: TGTGCCACCAGTGACTGGACTAGCGGCTCAGATACGCAGTATTTT
cdr3_aa: CATSDWTSGSDTQYF

v_call: TRBV5-1
clone_size: once
d_call: -
j_call: TRBJ2-7
cdr3_nt: TGCGCCAGCAGAAGTCAGGGCTACGAGCAGTACTTC
cdr3_aa: CASRSQGYEQYF

v_call: TRBV10-2
clone_size: -
d_call: TRBD2
j_call: TRBJ2-1
cdr3_nt: TGCGCCAGTACATTCGGGGGGGCAGAGTTCTTC
cdr3_aa: CASTFGGAEFF

v_call: TRBV15
clone_size: -
d_call: -
j_call: TRBJ2-3
cdr3_nt: TGTGCCACCAGCAGAGGGGGGGAGCGTCCCACAGATACGCAGTATTTT
cdr3_aa: CATSRGGERPTDTQYF

v_call: TRBV6-5
clone_size: once
d_call: -
j_call: TRBJ1-1
cdr3_nt: TGTGCCAGCAGTTACGGGGGAGGCACTGAAGCTTTCTTT
cdr3_aa: CASSYGGGTEAFF

v_call: TRBV7-9
clone_size: -
d_call: -
j_call: TRBJ1-1
cdr3_nt: TGTGCCAGCAGCCCCTTGGACAGAACAACGAACACTGAAGCTTTCTTT
cdr3_aa: CASSPLDRTTNTEAFF

v_call: TRBV9
clone_size: -
d_call: -
j_call: TRBJ2-2
cdr3_nt: TGTGCCAGCAGCGAACAGTACACCGGGGAGCTGTTTTTT
cdr3_aa: CASSEQYTGELFF

v_call: TRBV9
clone_size: -
d_call: TRBD1
j_call: TRBJ1-2
cdr3_nt: TGTGCCAGCAGCCCGACGACAGGGGGCTTCGATGGCTACACCTTC
cdr3_aa: CASSPTTGGFDGYTF

v_call: TRBV7-9
clone_size: -
d_call: TRBD1
j_call: TRBJ1-2
cdr3_nt: TGTGCCAGCATCCTAGCAGGGGGCGCAGGCGGCTACACCTTC
cdr3_aa: CASILAGGAGGYTF

v_call: TRBV12-3/TRBV12-4
clone_size: -
d_call: -
j_call: TRBJ1-2
cdr3_nt: TGTGCCAGCAGTTTAGCAGCGGGACACCCTTTAACCTTC
cdr3_aa: CASSLAAGHPLTF

v_call: TRBV19
clone_size: -
d_call: TRBD1
j_call: TRBJ2-3
cdr3_nt: TGTGCCAGTAGTGGACAGGGTAGAACAGATACGCAGTATTTT
cdr3_aa: CASSGQGRTDTQYF

v_call: TRBV10-3
clone_size: -
d_call: TRBD1
j_call: TRBJ2-7
cdr3_nt: TGTGCCATCAGAATGACAGGGGGGCACGAGCAGTACTTC
cdr3_aa: CAIRMTGGHEQYF

v_call: TRBV7-2
clone_size: -
d_call: TRBD1
j_call: TRBJ1-5
cdr3_nt: TGTGCCAGCAGCCCGACAGGGCTAAGCAATCAGCCCCAGCATTTT
cdr3_aa: CASSPTGLSNQPQHF

v_call: TRBV15
clone_size: -
d_call: TRBD2
j_call: TRBJ2-7
cdr3_nt: TGTGCCACCAGCAGAGCCCTGGCTAGCGGGGCTTCCTACGAGCAGTACTTC
cdr3_aa: CATSRALASGASYEQYF

v_call: TRBV12-3/TRBV12-4
clone_size: -
d_call: TRBD2
j_call: TRBJ2-7
cdr3_nt: TGTGCCAGCAGGCCCGGACTAGCAGGTGAGCAGTACTTC
cdr3_aa: CASRPGLAGEQYF

v_call: TRBV5-1
clone_size: -
d_call: -
j_call: TRBJ2-4
cdr3_nt: TGCGCCAGCAGCTTGGACACAGCGACTAACATTCAGTACTTT
cdr3_aa: CASSLDTATNIQYF

v_call: TRBV19
clone_size: -
d_call: -
j_call: TRBJ2-7
cdr3_nt: TGTGCCAGTAGTATAGACTGGAGCTCCTACGAGCAGTACTTC
cdr3_aa: CASSIDWSSYEQYF

v_call: TRBV21-1
clone_size: -
d_call: -
j_call: TRBJ2-2
cdr3_nt: TGTGCCAGCAGCAACCGGACCGGCAGGGCCCACACCGGGGAGCTGTTTTTT
cdr3_aa: CASSNRTGRAHTGELFF

v_call: TRBV28
clone_size: once
d_call: -
j_call: TRBJ1-4
cdr3_nt: TGTGCCAGCAGTCAAGGGGGTCCCCTCCCCAATGAAAAACTGTTTTTT
cdr3_aa: CASSQGGPLPNEKLFF

v_call: TRBV20-1
clone_size: -
d_call: -
j_call: TRBJ2-2
cdr3_nt: TGCAGTGCTAGTCTCGGGACACCAAACACCGGGGAGCTGTTTTTT
cdr3_aa: CSASLGTPNTGELFF

v_call: TRBV7-8
clone_size: -
d_call: TRBD1
j_call: TRBJ2-7
cdr3_nt: TGTGCCAGCAGCTTACGACAGGGAAACGAGCAGTACTTC
cdr3_aa: CASSLRQGNEQYF